Each of the 23 T cell receptor beta chains below was sequenced from the same sample in a study of post-analysis software for immune sequencing data. The study's findings and limits: TRBV5-6, TRBV5-1 and TRBV20-1 belonged to a set of about five TRBV segments that were more frequent in patients than controls.

Presence of unique molecular identifiers characterized the TCR beta cDNA libraries. A single record per CDR3 protein comes from TCRdb applying MiXCR to the PCR reads. Of some 450,000 distinct CDR3 sequences in the sample, roughly 45% were seen once. For these receptors, no antigen is known. The sample comprised blood. These receptors were collected from a girl aged 10 to 17 with multiple sclerosis.

On this clonotype: At one end, the junction sequence differs from germline, possibly due to a read error. The CDR3 spells CSTRDAGEVYEQFF. The CDR3, as DNA: TGCAGTACTAGAGATGCGGGAGAGGTCTATGAGCAGTTCTTC. The chain couples TRBV20-1 to TRBJ2-1; 7 bases match TRBD2. The CDR3 is 14 amino acids. Germline assignment: CDR1 DFQATT and CDR2 SNEGSKA (reference sequence).

The chain links TRBV9 to TRBJ2-1; D is perhaps TRBD1 (6 bases). The assigned J gene may be wrong: the sequence end matches TRBJ2-7 better. Looked up from germline, CDR1 is SGDLS and CDR2 is YYNGEE. This CDR3 has 15 residues. The CDR3 loop is CASSVEGVSYNEQYF. In DNA, the CDR3 is TGTGCCAGCAGCGTAGAGGGGGTCTCCTACAATGAGCAGTACTTC.

V gene TRBV2 combines with J gene TRBJ2-7; 10 bases fit TRBD2. Germline V CDR1 and CDR2: SNHLY, FYNNEI. V trimming: 2 bases; J trimming: 6 bases; junction bases outside the gene matches: 7. CDR3 size: 15 residues. CDR3 DNA: TGTGCCAGCAGTGAAACGGGGGGACTAGCGTCCGAGCAGTACTTC. This encodes CASSETGGLASEQYF.

There are a few counts of this clonotype. V usage is TRBV6-2 or TRBV6-3 and J usage is TRBJ2-1, with 7 bases identical to TRBD2. The germline V gene encodes CDR1 MNHEY and CDR2 SVGEGT. The CDR3 contains 15 residues. The V segment lost 5 bases and the J segment 5 bases; nucleotides outside the gene matches: 9. This CDR3 reads CASSPRVAGDNEQFF. The CDR3 DNA reads as TGTGCCAGCAGTCCCCGAGTAGCGGGTGACAATGAGCAGTTCTTC.

J is TRBJ2-1 and V is TRBV5-1; D might be TRBD2 (5 bases). V was pared by 1 base and J by 8 bases, with 16 bases between. Germline CDR1 and CDR2: SGHRS and YFSETQ. This CDR3 spans 15 amino acids. CDR3 region: CASSLSTGILYEQFF. As DNA, the CDR3 is TGCGCCAGCAGCTTGTCGACGGGGATTTTGTATGAGCAGTTCTTC.

This clonotype came up a few times. The chain has TRBV4-3 and TRBJ2-1, with D perhaps matching TRBD2 (6 bases). The germline gives CDR1 LGHNA, CDR2 YSLEER. The CDR3 sequence is 14 residues long. Deletions cut 0 bases from V and 9 bases from J, with 12 bases between. CDR3: CASSQDLGGTEQFF. CDR3 bases: TGCGCCAGCAGCCAAGATCTTGGGGGGACTGAGCAGTTCTTC.

This sequence joins TRBV3-1 and TRBJ2-1; D gene unclear. This CDR3 is built from 12 residues. The germline CDR1 and CDR2 sequences are LGHDT and YNNKEL (reference sequence). The V gene lost 1 base and the J gene lost 10 bases, with 8 bases spanning the gap. CDR3 sequence reads: CASSQGAYEQFF. As DNA, the CDR3 is TGTGCCAGCAGCCAAGGGGCCTACGAGCAGTTCTTC.

The V call is TRBV6-5, the J call TRBJ1-2; D unclear. This CDR3 has 13 amino acids. Trimming removed 2 bases from V and 7 bases from J, with 11 bases in between. Germline values: CDR1 MNHEY, CDR2 SVGAGI. The CDR3 sequence: CASSYDESGGYTF. CDR3 bases: TGTGCCAGCAGTTACGACGAATCAGGTGGCTACACCTTC.

With regard to this clonotype: A read error may produce the germline difference seen at one junction end. This chain links TRBV6-2 or TRBV6-3 with TRBJ1-5, with D perhaps TRBD1 (6 bases). The germline gives CDR1 MNHEY, CDR2 SVGEGT. This CDR3 spans 15 amino acids. Here the CDR3 DNA reads TGTGCCAGCAGTTTCACAGGGACAACTAATCAGCCTCAGCATTTT. It yields the protein CASSFTGTTNQPQHF.

A remark on this clonotype: This may be a read error, as it is one base from a much larger clone. The chain uses TRBV29-1 and TRBJ2-5, with a weak D call TRBD2 (6 bases). Near its end, the DNA agrees better with TRBJ2-7, so the J call may be wrong. The CDR3 sequence is 15 residues long. CDR1 is SQVTM and CDR2 is ANQGSEA in the germline V gene. CDR3 nucleotides: TGCAGCGTTGAGGGAGCCCCTGCGGGACTCTACGAGCAGTACTTC. Translated, it gives CSVEGAPAGLYEQYF.

This chain joins TRBV30 and TRBJ2-3; D uncertain. Trimming pared 2 bases from V and 0 bases from J, leaving 12 bases between. Germline assignment: CDR1 GTSNPN and CDR2 SVGIG (reference sequence). The CDR3 has 15 residues. CDR3 region: CAWSHPGPSTDTQYF. CDR3 coding DNA: TGTGCCTGGAGTCATCCTGGCCCCAGCACAGATACGCAGTATTTT.

This rearrangement joins TRBV29-1 to TRBJ2-7; 13 bases agree with TRBD2. The V gene end was trimmed by 5 bases and the J gene end by 7 bases; junction bases not matched to a gene: 11. Germline lookup yields CDR1 SQVTM and CDR2 ANQGSEA. This CDR3 spans 15 amino acids. The CDR3 DNA reads as TGCAGCGTTCGGGGGACTAGCGGGATATACAATGAGCAGTACTTC. This sequence encodes CSVRGTSGIYNEQYF.

The V gene is TRBV24-1, the J gene TRBJ2-1; the D is unclear. The CDR3 spans 11 residues. The V gene lost 7 bases and the J gene lost 8 bases, with 8 bases spanning the gap. Germline loops: CDR1 KGHDR, CDR2 SFDVKD. This CDR3 reads CATRWTDEQFF. The CDR3 DNA reads as TGTGCCACCAGATGGACGGATGAGCAGTTCTTC.

This clonotype came up a few times. The V gene is TRBV7-2, the J gene TRBJ2-1; tentatively, D is TRBD2 (6 bases). The V and J ends lost 5 bases and 15 bases respectively, with 17 bases between them. The germline CDR1 and CDR2 sequences are SGHTA and FQGNSA. The CDR3 contains 12 residues. CDR3 DNA sequence: TGTGCCAGCAGCATAACTCGGGACTCAACGTTCTTC. Protein: CASSITRDSTFF. The whole variable domain, filled in from reference TRBV7-2 and TRBJ2-1, reads GAGVSQSPSNKVTEKGKDVELRCDPISGHTALYWYRQSLGQGLEFLIYFQGNSAPDKSGLPSDRFSAERTGGSVSTLTIQRTQQEDSAVYLCASSITRDSTFFGPGTRLTVL.

This clonotype was picked up a small number of times. The chain is built from TRBV20-1 and TRBJ2-3, with D uncertain. The germline V gene has CDR1 DFQATT and CDR2 SNEGSKA (reference sequence). The length of the CDR3 is 12 residues. Deletions cut 6 bases from V and 5 bases from J, with 12 bases between. In DNA, the CDR3 is TGCAGTGCGAGACCTTCGGGAGATACGCAGTATTTT. Translating gives CSARPSGDTQYF.

The chain is built from TRBV19 and TRBJ1-2, with D tentatively TRBD1 (5 bases). Trimming stripped 7 bases from V and 1 base from J, with 16 bases between. The CDR3 is 15 amino acids. The germline V gene encodes CDR1 LNHDA and CDR2 SQIVND (reference sequence). This CDR3 is CASTPGTGYNYGYTF. The CDR3, as DNA: TGTGCCAGTACCCCCGGGACGGGGTATAACTATGGCTACACCTTC.

This chain joins TRBV6-5 and TRBJ2-1, with D possibly being TRBD1 (5 bases). The CDR3 has 12 residues. Trimming cost V 6 bases and J 8 bases, with 11 bases left between them. Germline-derived CDR1 and CDR2 are MNHEY and SVGAGI. DNA for the CDR3: TGTGCCAGCAGGAGACAGTTCGATGAGCAGTTCTTC. Encoded protein: CASRRQFDEQFF.

This clonotype was recorded once. Germline and junction disagree at one end, which may indicate a read error. The V and J genes are TRBV4-1 and TRBJ1-1; 9 bases align to TRBD1. The CDR3 spans 14 residues. Germline V CDR1 and CDR2: MGHRA, YSYEKL. CDR3 protein: CASDRGGMNTKAFF. The CDR3 DNA sequence: TGCGCCAGTGACAGGGGGGGGATGAACACTAAAGCTTTCTTT.

V usage is TRBV20-1 and J usage is TRBJ1-1; D is unclear. The CDR3 length is 13 residues. V lost 1 base and J 4 bases, leaving 10 bases between the germline ends. The germline gives CDR1 DFQATT, CDR2 SNEGSKA (reference sequence). The CDR3 nucleotides read TGCAGTGCTAGAGTCAGAAGGGCCACTGAAGCTTTCTTT. Translation: CSARVRRATEAFF.

The chain joins TRBV12-3 or TRBV12-4 to TRBJ2-6, with D uncertain. V lost 6 bases, J lost 2 bases, and 5 bases lay in between. CDR3 length: 13 amino acids. CDR3 sequence: CASRQAGANVLTF. The CDR3 DNA is TGTGCCAGCAGGCAGGCTGGGGCCAACGTCCTGACTTTC.

The chain couples TRBV4-1 to TRBJ2-7, with 7 bases lining up with TRBD1. CDR1 and CDR2 from the germline V gene are MGHRA and YSYEKL. The junction had 5 bases not matched to a gene; V was cut back by 1 base and J by 2 bases. CDR3 size: 15 residues. CDR3 protein: CASSQVGTAAYEQYF. In DNA form, the CDR3 reads TGCGCCAGCAGCCAAGTGGGGACAGCGGCCTACGAGCAGTACTTC.

This clonotype was observed once. The chain has TRBV7-2 and TRBJ2-7, with TRBD2 matching over 9 bases. The CDR3 sequence is 16 residues long. V lost 1 base, J lost 2 bases, and 6 bases stayed unmatched. Germline V CDR1 and CDR2: SGHTA, FQGNSA. The CDR3 coding sequence is TGTGCCAGCAGCTTAGGTGGCGGGAGGGTTCCCTACGAGCAGTACTTC. It encodes CASSLGGGRVPYEQYF.

This clonotype appeared many times. V gene TRBV20-1 combines with J gene TRBJ2-1, with D unclear. Between the trimmed V and J ends, which lost 3 bases and 5 bases, there was a span of 2 bases. From germline, CDR1 is DFQATT and CDR2 SNEGSKA (reference sequence). The CDR3 covers 10 residues. CDR3 nucleotide sequence: TGCAGTGCTAGCGACAATGAGCAGTTCTTC. As protein: CSASDNEQFF.